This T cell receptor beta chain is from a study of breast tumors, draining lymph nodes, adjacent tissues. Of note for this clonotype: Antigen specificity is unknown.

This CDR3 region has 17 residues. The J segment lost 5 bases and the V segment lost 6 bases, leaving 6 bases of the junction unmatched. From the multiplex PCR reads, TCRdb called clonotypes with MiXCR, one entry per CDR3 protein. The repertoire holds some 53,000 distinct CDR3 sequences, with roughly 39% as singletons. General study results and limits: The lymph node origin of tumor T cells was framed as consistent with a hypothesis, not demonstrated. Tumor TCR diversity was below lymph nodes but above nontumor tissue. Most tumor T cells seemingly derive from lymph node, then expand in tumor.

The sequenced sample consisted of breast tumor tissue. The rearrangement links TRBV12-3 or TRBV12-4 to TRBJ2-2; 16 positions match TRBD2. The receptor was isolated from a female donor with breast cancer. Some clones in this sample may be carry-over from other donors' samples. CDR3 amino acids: CASSGGTSGRATGELFF. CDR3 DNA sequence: TGTGCCAGCAGCGGTGGGACTAGCGGGAGGGCAACCGGGGAGCTGTTTTTT.